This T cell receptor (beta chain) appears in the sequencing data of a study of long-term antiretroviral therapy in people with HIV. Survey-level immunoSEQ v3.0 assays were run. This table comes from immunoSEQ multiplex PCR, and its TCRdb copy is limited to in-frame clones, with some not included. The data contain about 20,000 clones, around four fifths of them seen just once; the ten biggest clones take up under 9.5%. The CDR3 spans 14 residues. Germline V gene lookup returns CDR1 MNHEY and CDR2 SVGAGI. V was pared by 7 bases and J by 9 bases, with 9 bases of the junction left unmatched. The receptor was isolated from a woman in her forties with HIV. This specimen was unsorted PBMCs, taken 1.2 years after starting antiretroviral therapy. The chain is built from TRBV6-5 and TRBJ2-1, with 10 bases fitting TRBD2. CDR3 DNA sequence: TGTGCCAGCAATCGGGCTAGCGGGAGAAGTGAGCAGTTCTTC. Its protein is CASNRASGRSEQFF.